Listed here are 30 T cell receptor beta chains from one sample, sequenced in a study of identifying expanded T cells in peripheral blood. The data were produced by immunoSEQ multiplex PCR, yet TCRdb's version contains in-frame clones alone and is incomplete. There are about 58,000 clones in the sample; over 80% occur only once, and about a sixth lies in the top ten. Source material: blood. The source of these receptors is a person between 18 and 75 years old in good health.

The rearrangement uses TRBV30 and TRBJ2-2, with D perhaps matching TRBD1 or TRBD2 (6 bases each). Germline V gene sequence: CDR1 GTSNPN, CDR2 SVGIG (reference sequence). The length of the CDR3 is 13 residues. Trimming took off 8 bases at V and 1 base at J, with 11 bases between the two ends. CDR3 sequence reads: CAGGGRNTGELFF. CDR3 in DNA: TGTGCCGGAGGGGGGAGGAACACCGGGGAGCTGTTTTTT.

The CDR3 coding sequence is TGTGCCAGCAGCCGAATCCTGAACAGAGACACTGAAGCTTTCTTT. Its translation: CASSRILNRDTEAFF. The rearrangement joins TRBV5-8 to TRBJ1-1; no reliable D call. The germline V gene has CDR1 SGHTS and CDR2 YDEGEE. V gave up 4 bases and J gave up 3 bases, with 16 bases separating them. There are 15 residues in the CDR3.

This clone has just a few counts. The chain recombines TRBV11-3 with TRBJ2-7, with TRBD1 matching over 9 bases. V trimming: 3 bases; J trimming: 2 bases; junction bases outside the gene matches: 8. The CDR3 runs 16 residues. Germline V CDR1 and CDR2: SGHNT, YENEEA. As DNA, the CDR3 is TGTGCCAGCAGCTTGGAGCAGACAGGGGGTCCCTACGAGCAGTACTTC. Translated: CASSLEQTGGPYEQYF.

This clone was found a few times. The V call is TRBV15, the J call TRBJ2-5; D not resolved. In germline, CDR1 is LNHNV, CDR2 YYDKDF (reference sequence). The CDR3 contains 12 residues. V was cut by 0 bases and J by 3 bases, with 2 bases left in between. The DNA of the CDR3 is TGTGCCACCAGCAGAGATAAAGAGACCCAGTACTTC. It codes for CATSRDKETQYF. The whole variable domain, filled in from reference TRBV15 and TRBJ2-5, reads DAMVIQNPRYQVTQFGKPVTLSCSQTLNHNVMYWYQQKSSQAPKLLFHYYDKDFNNEADTPDNFQSRRPNTSFCFLDIRSPGLGDTAMYLCATSRDKETQYFGPGTRLLVL.

The V and J genes are TRBV9 and TRBJ2-1; 8 bases line up with TRBD1. Germline CDR1 reads SGDLS; CDR2 reads YYNGEE. The CDR3 has 16 amino acids. Trimming took 0 bases from V and 2 from J; bases not matched to a gene: 4. The CDR3 here is CASSVGLGQAYNEQFF. CDR3 sequence (DNA): TGTGCCAGCAGCGTAGGACTGGGACAGGCCTACAATGAGCAGTTCTTC.

The chain is built from TRBV27 and TRBJ2-1; TRBD1 agrees at 8 bases. V shed 5 bases, J shed 6 bases, and the junction held 9 bases outside the gene matches. The V gene's germline CDR1 is MNHEY and CDR2 SMNVEV (reference sequence). This CDR3 region has 15 residues. This chain's CDR3 is CASSKPGQAINEQFF. The CDR3 region has the DNA TGTGCCAGCAGTAAACCGGGACAGGCGATCAATGAGCAGTTCTTC.

The chain carries TRBV6-5 and TRBJ2-4; no reliable D call. V lost 2 bases, J lost 5 bases, and 7 bases lay in between. The germline CDR1 and CDR2 sequences are MNHEY and SVGAGI. The CDR3 loop spans 13 amino acids. The CDR3 here is CASSYNKENIQYF. In nucleotides, the CDR3 is TGTGCCAGCAGTTACAACAAAGAAAACATTCAGTACTTC.

The rearrangement joins TRBV10-3 to TRBJ1-1; the match to TRBD1 covers 9 bases. The germline gives CDR1 ENHRY, CDR2 SYGVKD. V lost 0 bases to trimming and J lost 5 bases; unmatched junction nucleotides: 4. This CDR3 spans 15 amino acids. DNA of the CDR3: TGTGCCATCAGTGAGTCGGGACAGGGAAAGACTGAAGCTTTCTTT. The encoded protein is CAISESGQGKTEAFF.

This rearrangement joins TRBV10-1 to TRBJ1-5; 8 nucleotides match TRBD1. Germline V gene sequence: CDR1 WNHNN, CDR2 SYGVQD (reference sequence). CDR3 size: 17 residues. The V segment lost 2 bases and the J segment 7 bases; nucleotides outside the gene matches: 13. CDR3 amino acids: CASSEPFETGERQPQHF. The CDR3 DNA sequence: TGCGCCAGCAGTGAGCCCTTTGAGACAGGGGAAAGGCAGCCCCAGCATTTT.

This clone was counted a single time. The chain is built from TRBV6-1 and TRBJ1-2, with unresolved D. The CDR3 extends over 13 amino acids. The germline V gene has CDR1 MNHNS and CDR2 SASEGT. V lost 1 base to trimming and J lost 8 bases, with 11 bases between them. CDR3 amino acids: CASSEVRDFGYTF. In DNA, the CDR3 is TGTGCCAGCAGTGAAGTCCGTGACTTCGGCTACACCTTC.

J is TRBJ2-1 and V is TRBV28; 11 positions match TRBD2. CDR3 length: 16 residues. In germline, CDR1 is MDHEN, CDR2 SYDVKM. The J segment lost 12 bases and the V segment lost 10 bases, leaving 20 bases of the junction unmatched. CDR3 sequence (DNA): TGTGCCACCCTGGCTAGCGGGGGGCGCCTTCCCAACGGGCAGTTCTTC. As protein: CATLASGGRLPNGQFF.

The chain has TRBV30 and TRBJ1-2; D might be TRBD1 (5 bases). CDR3 length: 14 amino acids. V gave up 3 bases and J gave up 5 bases, with 16 bases separating them. Per the germline V gene, CDR1 is GTSNPN and CDR2 is SVGIG (reference sequence). Here the CDR3 DNA reads TGTGCCTGGAGCGGTAGATCGACAGATTATGGCTACACCTTC. It is translated as CAWSGRSTDYGYTF.

The rearrangement links TRBV7-9 to TRBJ2-6; 7 bases are shared with TRBD1. V gave up 3 bases and J gave up 2 bases; unmatched junction bases: 1. The germline gives CDR1 SEHNR, CDR2 FQNEAQ (reference sequence). This CDR3 spans 15 amino acids. The CDR3 coding sequence is TGTGCCAGCAGCTTGGGACAGACTGGGGCCAACGTCCTGACTTTC. Translation: CASSLGQTGANVLTF.

Only one count was recorded for this clone. This rearrangement joins TRBV14 to TRBJ1-2; possible D gene TRBD1, 5 bases. The ends were cut back, 2 bases at V and 5 bases at J, with 15 bases in the middle. CDR1 and CDR2 (germline): SGHDN, FVKESK. The CDR3 loop spans 15 amino acids. CDR3 region: CASSQYYGGAYGYTF. The CDR3 DNA reads as TGTGCCAGCAGCCAATACTATGGGGGAGCTTATGGCTACACCTTC. Variable domain in full (rest from reference TRBV14 and TRBJ1-2): EAGVTQFPSHSVIEKGQTVTLRCDPISGHDNLYWYRRVMGKEIKFLLHFVKESKQDESGMPNNRFLAERTGGTYSTLKVQPAELEDSGVYFCASSQYYGGAYGYTFGSGTRLTVV.

This chain joins TRBV9 and TRBJ1-3, with D tentatively TRBD1 (6 bases). CDR1 is SGDLS, CDR2 YYNGEE, per germline. The CDR3 is made up of 14 amino acids. V shed 4 bases and J shed 2 bases, with 10 bases lying between them. In nucleotides, the CDR3 is TGTGCCAGCAGCATAGGGGGGCCTGGAAACACCATATATTTT. Protein product: CASSIGGPGNTIYF.

Only a few counts were recorded for this clone. The V call is TRBV6-5, the J call TRBJ2-7; D call uncertain. Trimming removed 7 bases at V and 4 bases at J, with 14 bases between. The CDR3 contains 13 residues. Germline loops: CDR1 MNHEY, CDR2 SVGAGI. The CDR3 is CASTSSPLYEQYF. For the CDR3, the DNA is TGTGCCAGCACCTCCAGCCCCCTTTACGAGCAGTACTTC.

V and J are TRBV6-5 and TRBJ2-7; a possible D gene is TRBD1 (6 bases). The ends were cut back, 6 bases at V and 4 bases at J, with 16 bases in the middle. Germline CDR1 and CDR2: MNHEY and SVGAGI. The CDR3 runs to 14 residues. In DNA form, the CDR3 reads TGTGCCAGCAGCACTACAGGGCTCTGGTACGAGCAGTACTTC. This sequence encodes CASSTTGLWYEQYF.

The chain recombines TRBV15 with TRBJ1-2; D unclear. Trimming cost V 2 bases and J 7 bases, with 14 bases left between them. This CDR3 has 14 amino acids. CDR1 LNHNV and CDR2 YYDKDF come from the germline V gene (reference sequence). CDR3 DNA: TGTGCCACCAGCAGATCGCCTGGTTCAATTGGCTACACCTTC. It specifies CATSRSPGSIGYTF.

The V and J genes are TRBV7-8 and TRBJ1-2; a weak D match, TRBD1 (6 bases). The CDR3 extends over 14 amino acids. V was trimmed by 2 bases and J by 3 bases, leaving 10 bases between them. Germline assignment: CDR1 SGHVS and CDR2 FQNEAQ. The CDR3 DNA follows: TGTGCCAGCAGCTTACCAGGGGATTACTATGGCTACACCTTC. Its translation: CASSLPGDYYGYTF.

V and J are TRBV7-6 and TRBJ2-2; 8 bases are a match to TRBD1. The CDR3 is 16 amino acids. V shed 4 bases, J shed 5 bases, and the junction held 9 bases outside the gene matches. CDR1 is SGHVS, CDR2 FNYEAQ, per germline. In DNA, the CDR3 is TGTGCCAGCAGCTCCTCCCCTCACAGGGGGACCGGGGAGCTGTTTTTT. It encodes CASSSSPHRGTGELFF.

The rearrangement joins TRBV5-4 to TRBJ2-1, with unresolved D. The CDR3 covers 13 residues. The ends were cut back, 0 bases at V and 10 bases at J, with 11 bases in the middle. CDR1 and CDR2 from the germline V gene are SGHNT and YYREEE (reference sequence). The CDR3 here is CASSLVRVSEQFF. As DNA, the CDR3 is TGTGCCAGCAGCTTGGTAAGGGTCTCAGAGCAGTTCTTC. Based on the CDR3 plus reference TRBV5-4 and TRBJ2-1, the full variable domain is ETGVTQSPTHLIKTRGQQVTLRCSSQSGHNTVSWYQQALGQGPQFIFQYYREEENGRGNFPPRFSGLQFPNYSSELNVNALELDDSALYLCASSLVRVSEQFFGPGTRLTVL.

V and J are TRBV6-5 and TRBJ2-7; D is perhaps TRBD1 (6 bases). The germline V and J ends were trimmed by 8 bases and 6 bases, with 17 bases remaining between them. This CDR3 has 13 amino acids. Germline values: CDR1 MNHEY, CDR2 SVGAGI. This CDR3 reads CASGNRVSSEQYF. The CDR3 DNA reads as TGTGCCAGCGGGAACAGGGTCTCCAGCGAGCAGTACTTC.

The chain joins TRBV5-6 to TRBJ2-3, with a weak D call TRBD1 (6 bases). CDR1 is SGHDT, CDR2 YYEEEE, per germline. V dropped 5 bases and J dropped 5 bases, with 15 bases sitting between them. This CDR3 contains 14 residues. The CDR3 here is CASRVVGARDTQYF. The CDR3 DNA follows: TGTGCCAGCAGGGTCGTGGGGGCGCGAGATACGCAGTATTTT.

The gene calls are TRBV5-4 and TRBJ1-2; a possible D gene is TRBD1 (5 bases). CDR3 size: 14 residues. Trimming cost V 0 bases and J 0 bases, with 6 bases left between them. From germline, CDR1 is SGHNT and CDR2 YYREEE (reference sequence). CDR3 region: CASSLETANYGYTF. DNA for the CDR3: TGTGCCAGCAGCTTGGAGACAGCTAACTATGGCTACACCTTC.

CDR3: CASSYSQDTQYF. Here the CDR3 DNA reads TGTGCCAGCAGTTACTCACAAGATACGCAGTATTTT. This chain joins TRBV6-6 and TRBJ2-3, with unresolved D. Germline CDR1 is MNHNY and CDR2 is SVGAGI (reference sequence). This CDR3 has 12 residues. V was clipped by 0 bases and J by 5 bases, with 3 bases between them.

The count of this clone is one. The rearrangement joins TRBV5-4 to TRBJ2-3, with no clear D. The V gene lost 7 bases and the J gene lost 3 bases, with 18 bases spanning the gap. CDR1 and CDR2 (germline): SGHNT, YYREEE (reference sequence). The CDR3 is 15 residues long. CDR3 in amino acids: CASVPLGKRTDTQYF. The CDR3 nucleotides are TGTGCCAGCGTTCCTCTAGGGAAACGTACAGATACGCAGTATTTT.

The chain links TRBV28 to TRBJ2-7, with 13 bases aligning to TRBD2. CDR3 length: 18 residues. Germline assignment: CDR1 MDHEN and CDR2 SYDVKM. V was clipped by 6 bases and J by 0 bases; unmatched bases: 11. CDR3 nucleotides: TGTGCCAGCAGAACACCGGGACTAGCGGGACGTAACTCCTACGAGCAGTACTTC. Its translation is CASRTPGLAGRNSYEQYF.

The V gene is TRBV6-5, the J gene TRBJ2-3; D gene unclear. V was trimmed by 4 bases and J by 2 bases, leaving 10 bases between them. CDR1 and CDR2 (germline): MNHEY, SVGAGI. The CDR3 is made up of 14 amino acids. This CDR3 reads CASSLNGYTDTQYF. In nucleotides, the CDR3 is TGTGCCAGCAGTTTAAACGGTTACACAGATACGCAGTATTTT.

This clone was observed a single time. The chain carries TRBV27 and TRBJ1-2; 7 positions match TRBD1. The CDR3 consists of 12 residues. Germline V gene sequence: CDR1 MNHEY, CDR2 SMNVEV (reference sequence). Trimming cost V 6 bases and J 4 bases; bases outside gene matches: 2. CDR3 in amino acids: CASRTGSYGYTF. In DNA form, the CDR3 reads TGTGCCAGCAGGACAGGGTCCTATGGCTACACCTTC.

The chain links TRBV5-1 to TRBJ2-5; 7 bases match TRBD1. V trimming: 3 bases; J trimming: 5 bases; junction bases outside the gene matches: 10. Germline V gives CDR1 SGHRS, CDR2 YFSETQ. The CDR3 totals 15 residues. The CDR3, as DNA: TGCGCCAGCAGCTCGACGACAGGGATTGTTGAGACCCAGTACTTC. Residues: CASSSTTGIVETQYF.